A selection of T cell receptor beta chains follows, all from one sample in a study of CD8+ T cells in alopecia areata. Assay used: immunoSEQ multiplex PCR; TCRdb lists only in-frame clones, some missing. The sample lists about 7,500 clones; roughly 69% were seen once. Sequenced material: skin, taken at week 0. The receptors originated from a human donor with alopecia areata. CDR3s include the opening cysteine and the closing phenylalanine or tryptophan. The D gene is left open where the match is weak. Some rows have no size entry. The others give once, few or many, or a class for an expanded clone.

-	TRBV13	TRBJ1-5	-	14	CASSLAGGNQPQHF	TGTGCCAGCAGCTTGGCTGGTGGCAATCAGCCCCAGCATTTT
-	TRBV6-1	TRBJ1-2	-	14	CASIENTSNYGYTF	TGTGCCAGCATCGAGAACACCTCTAACTATGGCTACACCTTC
-	TRBV5-1	TRBJ2-7	-	11	CASREGHEQYF	TGCGCCAGCAGAGAGGGCCACGAGCAGTACTTC
few	TRBV4-3	TRBJ2-1	-	16	CASSQGWGGGYNEQFF	TGCGCCAGCAGCCAAGGATGGGGGGGCGGTTACAATGAGCAGTTCTTC
-	TRBV30	TRBJ1-2	-	12	CAWSHKNYGYTF	TGTGCCTGGAGCCATAAGAACTATGGCTACACCTTC
-	TRBV4-3	TRBJ2-7	TRBD1	15	CASSLLDRGLDEQYF	TGCGCCAGCAGCCTACTAGACAGGGGTCTCGACGAGCAGTACTTC
-	TRBV19	TRBJ2-7	TRBD1	17	CASSIEITGTASYEQYF	TGTGCCAGTAGTATAGAAATAACCGGGACAGCCTCCTACGAGCAGTACTTC
-	TRBV10-3	TRBJ1-6	-	14	CAIGKGGDNSPLHF	TGTGCCATCGGAAAGGGTGGGGATAATTCACCCCTCCACTTT
-	TRBV11-2	TRBJ1-2	-	15	CASSLAGHINYGYTF	TGTGCCAGCAGCTTAGCGGGACACATTAACTATGGCTACACCTTC
-	TRBV7-2	TRBJ1-2	-	15	CASSFGSGTGYGYTF	TGTGCCAGCAGCTTTGGGTCAGGGACTGGGTATGGCTACACCTTC
-	TRBV10-2	TRBJ1-2	-	13	CASSAGTPDGYTF	TGCGCCAGCAGTGCCGGGACGCCGGACGGCTACACCTTC
few	TRBV1	TRBJ2-3	-	17	CTSSQRTTSKSTDTQYF	TGCACCAGCAGCCAACGAACGACTAGCAAAAGCACAGATACGCAGTATTTT
-	TRBV15	TRBJ1-1	TRBD1	16	CATSGDHRGRETEAFF	TGTGCCACCAGCGGAGACCACAGGGGAAGGGAGACTGAAGCTTTCTTT
once	TRBV29-1	TRBJ2-1	-	14	CSVDPGGIYNEQFF	TGCAGCGTTGATCCCGGGGGCATATACAATGAGCAGTTCTTC
few	TRBV5-1	TRBJ2-7	-	15	CASSLGVAKTYEQYF	TGCGCCAGCAGCTTAGGAGTAGCGAAGACTTACGAGCAGTACTTC
once	TRBV6-1	TRBJ2-2	TRBD1	15	CASSEMTGATGELFF	TGTGCCAGCAGTGAGATGACAGGGGCCACCGGGGAGCTGTTTTTT
-	TRBV15	TRBJ1-1	TRBD1	21	CATSRGFTRDRRGTMNTEAFF	TGTGCCACCAGCAGAGGTTTTACCCGGGACAGGCGGGGGACCATGAACACTGAAGCTTTCTTT
once	TRBV29-1	TRBJ2-1	TRBD2	16	CSVEGTSGPLYNEQFF	TGCAGCGTGGAGGGGACTAGCGGGCCCCTATACAATGAGCAGTTCTTC
few	TRBV29-1	TRBJ2-1	-	14	CSVGTESSYNEQFF	TGCAGCGTCGGCACAGAGAGCTCCTACAATGAGCAGTTCTTC
-	TRBV10-3	TRBJ1-1	TRBD1	13	CAIRGTDYTEAFF	TGTGCCATCAGAGGGACAGACTACACTGAAGCTTTCTTT
once	TRBV2	TRBJ1-6	-	15	CASNQVRGGNSPLHF	TGTGCCAGCAATCAAGTTCGTGGTGGGAATTCACCCCTCCACTTT
-	TRBV6-4	TRBJ2-3	TRBD1	14	CASSQGQGGDTQYF	TGTGCCAGCAGTCAAGGACAGGGGGGGGATACGCAGTATTTT
-	TRBV7-2	TRBJ2-3	-	15	CASSLDSTLRDTQYF	TGTGCCAGCAGCCTAGACTCCACGCTCAGAGATACGCAGTATTTT
few	TRBV19	TRBJ1-2	-	11	CASSPSYGYTF	TGTGCCAGTAGTCCGTCCTATGGCTACACCTTC
-	TRBV29-1	TRBJ2-7	-	14	CSVEVGTVSYEQYF	TGCAGCGTTGAAGTAGGGACGGTGAGCTACGAGCAGTACTTC
-	TRBV5-1	TRBJ2-1	TRBD2	18	CASSWALLAGGSYNEQFF	TGCGCCAGCAGCTGGGCCTTACTAGCGGGGGGTTCCTACAATGAGCAGTTCTTC
large	TRBV10-1	TRBJ2-4	-	10	CASSGRPDYF	TGCGCCAGCAGTGGAAGGCCCGACTACTTC
once	TRBV2	TRBJ1-2	-	13	CASSERNNYGYTF	TGTGCCAGCAGTGAACGGAATAACTATGGCTACACCTTC
once	TRBV7-8	TRBJ2-2	TRBD1	14	CASSPGQGTGELFF	TGTGCCAGCAGCCCGGGACAGGGGACCGGGGAGCTGTTTTTT
-	TRBV4-1	TRBJ1-4	-	16	CASSQELQGVNEKLFF	TGCGCCAGCAGCCAAGAGTTACAGGGTGTGAATGAAAAACTGTTTTTT
few	TRBV14	TRBJ2-3	TRBD2	16	CASSPGLAEITDTQYF	TGTGCCAGCAGCCCTGGACTAGCGGAGATCACAGATACGCAGTATTTT